This T cell receptor beta chain was obtained from a study of CD8 T cells in Susac syndrome. The CDR3 loop spans 15 amino acids. Trimming at V came to 1 base and at J to 1 base, leaving 2 bases not matched to a gene. CDR1 and CDR2 (germline): SEHNR, FQNEAQ (reference sequence). RNA, at about 0.5 to 1 ug, was reverse transcribed with random hexamers. Amplification of TCR beta CDR3 spanned 54 Vbeta and 13 Jbeta via immunoSEQ multiplex PCR. MiXCR was run by TCRdb on the immunoSEQ multiplex PCR reads, yielding one entry per CDR3 protein. Of roughly 190,000 distinct CDR3 sequences listed, 91% are singletons.

J is TRBJ1-1 and V is TRBV7-9; 8 bases agree with TRBD1. The sample comprised CD4+ T cells from PBMCs. This receptor was obtained from a human donor with Susac syndrome. The CDR3 protein is CASSLGDRKNTEAFF. Here the CDR3 DNA reads TGTGCCAGCAGCTTAGGGGACAGGAAGAACACTGAAGCTTTCTTT. The full variable domain, rest sourced from reference TRBV7-9 and TRBJ1-1, is DTGVSQNPRHKITKRGQNVTFRCDPISEHNRLYWYRQTLGQGPEFLTYFQNEAQLEKSRLLSDRFSAERPKGSFSTLEIQRTEQGDSAMYLCASSLGDRKNTEAFFGQGTRLTVV.